There are many counts of the clone carrying this T cell receptor (beta chain). Its antigen is still unknown. TCRdb called the reads again in MiXCR, with one record for every CDR3 protein. The sample carries just under 500,000 distinct CDR3 sequences, around a third recorded once. This sample is part of a study of T cell repertoires in cytomegalovirus infection. About the research overall: CMV epitopes used comprised recently identified HLA-C-restricted ones and well-studied HLA-B-restricted ones.

CDR1 LGHNA and CDR2 YNFKEQ come from the germline V gene. This CDR3 comprises 13 residues. V dropped 1 base and J dropped 8 bases, with 11 bases sitting between them. This specimen consisted of cultured PBMCs, obtained from culture after CMV antigen stimulation. This sequence originates from a human donor in good health (CMV status not recorded). Some clones in this sample may be carry-over from other donors' samples. J is TRBJ1-2 and V is TRBV4-2, with D possibly being TRBD1 (5 bases). CDR3 bases: TGTGCCAGCAGCCAAGTGGGGGAGTGGGGCTACACCTTC. This encodes CASSQVGEWGYTF.